The subject of this entry is one TCR beta chain. The germline V and J ends were trimmed by 5 bases and 5 bases, with 16 bases remaining between them. Germline V gene lookup returns CDR1 SGHNT and CDR2 YENEEA. The CDR3 length is 14 residues. The data are from a study of OX40 agonist ivuxolimab in advanced cancers. The data were produced by immunoSEQ multiplex PCR, yet TCRdb's version contains in-frame clones alone and is incomplete. This table holds over 40,000 clones, 84% found once. Autoimmune disease history or systemic immunosuppression led to patients being barred. The starting material was CD4+ or CD8+ T cells sorted from blood, obtained in a trial of the OX40 agonist ivuxolimab. This sequence joins TRBV11-3 and TRBJ2-7; no clear D gene. The origin of this receptor is an adult with an advanced solid tumor such as melanoma, head and neck, liver or kidney cancer. CDR3: CASSGDQRNDEQYF. For the CDR3, the DNA is TGTGCCAGCAGCGGAGACCAACGGAACGACGAGCAGTACTTC.